The 21 T cell receptor beta chains below were found in one sample sequenced in a study of early T cells in non-severe SARS-CoV-2 infection. One entry per CDR3 protein, called by TCRdb with MiXCR from the 5' RACE reads. The sample has around 44,000 distinct CDR3 sequences, around 6.3% seen once. This sample comprised whole blood, obtained at baseline. These TCRs come from an adult who was a healthcare worker with PCR-confirmed SARS-CoV-2 infection or an uninfected control (not recorded which).

For the CDR3, the DNA is TGTGCCAGCAGCCCGGGGGGGGCGGTCGCAGATACGCAGTATTTT. This sequence encodes CASSPGGAVADTQYF. The V and J genes are TRBV11-2 and TRBJ2-3; 8 bases agree with TRBD2. V gave up 5 bases and J gave up 4 bases; unmatched junction bases: 8. CDR1 and CDR2 (germline): SGHAT, FQNNGV. The CDR3 is 15 residues long.

This clonotype turned up a few times. This may stem from a read error, because a much larger clone lies one nucleotide away. The rearrangement links TRBV20-1 to TRBJ2-1, with a weak D call TRBD2 (8 bases). Germline CDR1 and CDR2: DFQATT and SNEGSKA (reference sequence). The CDR3 length is 17 residues. Trimming left V 1 base short and J 4 bases short, with 20 bases between. For the CDR3, the DNA is TGCAGTGCTAGAGTAGGGACTAGGGGGCATTTTTACAATGAGCAGTTCTTC. Its protein is CSARVGTRGHFYNEQFF.

This rearrangement joins TRBV6-6 to TRBJ2-7; D might be TRBD2 (5 bases). The V gene's germline CDR1 is MNHNY and CDR2 SVGAGI (reference sequence). This CDR3 region has 13 residues. V was pared by 7 bases and J by 7 bases, with 17 bases between. CDR3 sequence (DNA): TGTGCCAGCACACGGACCGTGACGGGGGAGCAGTACTTC. Amino acid sequence: CASTRTVTGEQYF.

The chain links TRBV3-1 to TRBJ2-5; tentative D call: TRBD2 (5 bases). CDR3 length: 15 amino acids. CDR1 is LGHDT, CDR2 YNNKEL, per germline (reference sequence). Trimming took off 4 bases at V and 4 bases at J, with 16 bases between the two ends. CDR3 sequence reads: CASSRGANGVETQYF. The CDR3, as DNA: TGTGCCAGCAGCCGAGGAGCTAACGGGGTAGAGACCCAGTACTTC.

In its sample, this clonotype was seen a few times. J is TRBJ2-7 and V is TRBV5-4, with D tentatively TRBD2 (6 bases). Germline V gene lookup returns CDR1 SGHNT and CDR2 YYREEE (reference sequence). V was shortened by 9 bases and J by 3 bases, with 25 bases between the two germline ends. The CDR3 extends over 16 amino acids. The DNA of the CDR3 is TGTGCCACCGCACGACCCGCCGGGGGAATATTCTACGAGCAGTACTTC. It encodes CATARPAGGIFYEQYF.

Comment on this clonotype: This clone may be a read error of a much larger clone one base away. The chain couples TRBV24-1 to TRBJ2-1; perhaps TRBD2 as D (5 bases). Looked up from germline, CDR1 is KGHDR and CDR2 is SFDVKD. The ends were cut back, 11 bases at V and 5 bases at J, with 18 bases in the middle. The CDR3 is made up of 14 amino acids. The DNA for the CDR3 is TGTGCCAACAGAGCTCAGCCGGGAAACAATGAGCAGTTCTTC. Translation gives CANRAQPGNNEQFF.

This clonotype showed up just a few times. J is TRBJ1-4 and V is TRBV28, with D perhaps matching TRBD1 (5 bases). CDR3 length: 16 amino acids. V was shortened by 6 bases and J by 7 bases, with 21 bases between the two germline ends. CDR1 is MDHEN, CDR2 SYDVKM, per germline. The CDR3 nucleotides read TGTGCCAGCAGGTCCCCCGGAGGGGCAAGGCGTGAAAAACTGTTTTTT. This codes for CASRSPGGARREKLFF.

The chain carries TRBV18 and TRBJ2-3; TRBD1 aligns across 7 bases. With V trimmed by 5 bases and J by 3 bases, 8 bases remained unmatched. This CDR3 is built from 15 residues. The V gene's germline CDR1 is KGHSH and CDR2 LQKENI. CDR3 nucleotides: TGTGCCAGCTCATCCCTGGGACAGCAAACAGATACGCAGTATTTT. Translation: CASSSLGQQTDTQYF.

The chain couples TRBV18 to TRBJ1-2, with 9 bases lining up with TRBD1. The CDR3 is 15 residues long. After removal of 4 bases from V and 4 bases from J, the junction contained 7 bases not matched to a gene. Germline CDR1 KGHSH, CDR2 LQKENI. CDR3 loop: CASSLWTGAIYGYTF. Here the CDR3 DNA reads TGTGCCAGCTCACTCTGGACAGGGGCTATCTATGGCTACACCTTC.

The rearrangement joins TRBV12-3 or TRBV12-4 to TRBJ1-1; D remains ambiguous. CDR3 size: 12 residues. Trimming stripped 7 bases from V and 5 bases from J, with 11 bases between. CDR3 in DNA: TGTGCCAGCAAGAAGGGAGGGACTGAAGCTTTCTTT. It encodes CASKKGGTEAFF.

The chain employs TRBV7-9 and TRBJ2-5; 11 bases align to TRBD1. V shed 5 bases, J shed 4 bases, and the junction held 12 bases outside the gene matches. The CDR3 contains 17 residues. The V gene's germline CDR1 is SEHNR and CDR2 FQNEAQ (reference sequence). The DNA of the CDR3 is TGTGCCAGCAGCCCCTACGGCGGGGACAGGGGGATAGAGACCCAGTACTTC. It is translated as CASSPYGGDRGIETQYF.

This clonotype was counted a few times. In DNA form, the CDR3 reads TGTGCCAGCAGTGAACCCGGACGGGGATATGGCTACACCTTC. Amino acid sequence: CASSEPGRGYGYTF. The rearrangement joins TRBV25-1 to TRBJ1-2; no clear D gene. V dropped 2 bases and J dropped 5 bases, with 12 bases sitting between them. This CDR3 is built from 14 residues. The germline V gene has CDR1 MGHDK and CDR2 SYGVNS.

The chain has TRBV7-9 and TRBJ2-1; 11 nucleotides match TRBD1. The CDR3 has 16 residues. Trimming took 4 bases from V and 8 from J; bases not matched to a gene: 10. Germline CDR1 is SEHNR and CDR2 is FQNEAQ (reference sequence). The CDR3 loop reads CASSSNDGQGAHEQFF. The CDR3 bases are TGTGCCAGCAGCTCAAACGACGGACAGGGGGCCCATGAGCAGTTCTTC.

This clonotype came up many times. This chain uses TRBV6-2 or TRBV6-3 with TRBJ2-5; 9 bases line up with TRBD2. After removal of 5 bases from V and 2 bases from J, the junction contained 18 bases not matched to a gene. The germline V gene encodes CDR1 MNHEY and CDR2 SVGEGT. CDR3 size: 19 residues. CDR3 nucleotides: TGTGCCAGCAGTCCTCAGTTCGGGAAGCGGGGGGCCATTCAAGAGACCCAGTACTTC. As protein: CASSPQFGKRGAIQETQYF.

In this sample, this clonotype turned up many times. DNA of the CDR3: TGTGCCAGCAGCTTAGTGGGTACAGAGCGGGGCGGCTACACCTTC. It is translated as CASSLVGTERGGYTF. The genes are TRBV7-2 and TRBJ1-2, with a possible D match to TRBD1 (5 bases). Trimming pared 1 base from V and 8 bases from J, leaving 17 bases between. CDR3 size: 15 residues. The germline V gene has CDR1 SGHTA and CDR2 FQGNSA.

This clonotype showed up just once. The V call is TRBV10-3, the J call TRBJ1-5, with D hard to call. Trimming pared 3 bases from V and 5 bases from J, leaving 8 bases between. The CDR3 has 13 amino acids. CDR1 and CDR2 from the germline V gene are ENHRY and SYGVKD. For the CDR3, the DNA is TGTGCCATCAGTGAAGCTGAAGATCAGCCCCAGCATTTT. It yields the protein CAISEAEDQPQHF.

At least ten counts were recorded for this clonotype. The chain has TRBV4-3 and TRBJ2-3; maybe TRBD1 (5 bases). The CDR3 is 17 amino acids. Trimming took 1 base from V and 0 from J, leaving 14 bases between them. CDR1 is LGHNA and CDR2 is YSLEER in the germline V gene. The CDR3 loop reads CASSQGHRSYSTDTQYF. CDR3 nucleotides: TGCGCCAGCAGCCAAGGGCACAGGAGCTATAGCACAGATACGCAGTATTTT.

This clonotype was seen a handful of times. The CDR3: CASNIPVGTANTGELFF. The CDR3 bases are TGTGCCAGCAACATCCCGGTCGGGACAGCGAACACCGGGGAGCTGTTTTTT. This chain links TRBV28 with TRBJ2-2; 7 nucleotides align to TRBD1. In germline, CDR1 is MDHEN, CDR2 SYDVKM. The CDR3 has 17 residues. V shed 7 bases, J shed 0 bases, and the junction held 11 bases outside the gene matches.

This clonotype came up many times. The genes are TRBV19 and TRBJ2-4; 8 nucleotides line up with TRBD1. CDR1 is LNHDA, CDR2 SQIVND, per germline (reference sequence). Losses at the gene ends were 4 bases for V and 5 bases for J; bases not matched to a gene: 7. The CDR3 runs to 15 residues. The CDR3 loop reads CASSTSQGAQNIQYF. DNA of the CDR3: TGTGCCAGTAGTACCTCCCAGGGGGCCCAAAACATTCAGTACTTC.

This clonotype was seen repeatedly, ten times or more. This sequence joins TRBV28 and TRBJ2-1; the D gene is possibly TRBD2 (5 bases). The CDR3 contains 12 residues. CDR1 and CDR2 (germline): MDHEN, SYDVKM. The V gene lost 3 bases and the J gene lost 15 bases, with 15 bases spanning the gap. The CDR3 is CASSLVRGVRFF. CDR3 in DNA: TGTGCCAGCAGTTTGGTACGGGGTGTAAGGTTCTTC.

The V gene is TRBV2, the J gene TRBJ2-4; perhaps TRBD1 as D (6 bases). Germline CDR1 reads SNHLY; CDR2 reads FYNNEI. Trimming cost V 7 bases and J 6 bases, with 10 bases left between them. The length of the CDR3 is 12 residues. The CDR3 DNA follows: TGTGCCAGCACAGGGGTCGGAAACATTCAGTACTTC. Translation: CASTGVGNIQYF.